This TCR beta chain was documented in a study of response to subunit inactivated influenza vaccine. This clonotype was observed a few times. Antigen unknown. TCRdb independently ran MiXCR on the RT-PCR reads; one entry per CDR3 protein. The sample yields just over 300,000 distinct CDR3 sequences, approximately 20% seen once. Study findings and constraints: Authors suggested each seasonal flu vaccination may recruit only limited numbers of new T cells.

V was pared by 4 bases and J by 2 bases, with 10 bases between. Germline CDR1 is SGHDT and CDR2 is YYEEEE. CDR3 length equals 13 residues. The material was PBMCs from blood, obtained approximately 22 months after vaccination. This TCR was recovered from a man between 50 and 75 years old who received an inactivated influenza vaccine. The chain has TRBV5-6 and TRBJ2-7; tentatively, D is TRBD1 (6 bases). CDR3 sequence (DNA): TGTGCCAGCAGCCCCGACAGGACCTACGAGCAGTACTTC. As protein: CASSPDRTYEQYF.